A selection of T cell receptor beta chains follows, all from one sample in a study of cytomegalovirus exposure and HLA in healthy donors. Repertoires were generated with immunoSEQ multiplex PCR, while TCRdb's copy carries only in-frame clones and drops some. Of roughly 220,000 clones listed, about nine tenths are singletons. Sequencing used PBMCs. The receptors were sampled from a woman aged 18-29 years in good health and CMV-seronegative. CDR3s include the opening cysteine and the closing phenylalanine or tryptophan. D genes are given only for firm matches. Clone size is stated in some rows and not others, as once, few, many or a class when expanded.

j_call: TRBJ2-1
clone_size: .
d_call: TRBD2
v_call: TRBV10-2
cdr3_length: 16
cdr3_nt: TGCGCCAGCAGTATTACTCTAGCGGGTGGAGGTGGTGAGCAGTTCTTC
cdr3_aa: CASSITLAGGGGEQFF

j_call: TRBJ2-1
clone_size: .
d_call: TRBD1
v_call: TRBV25-1
cdr3_length: 14
cdr3_nt: TGTGCCAGCAGTGATCAGGGGGCCGTGAATGAGCAGTTCTTC
cdr3_aa: CASSDQGAVNEQFF

j_call: TRBJ2-7
clone_size: .
d_call: TRBD2
v_call: TRBV11-2
cdr3_length: 16
cdr3_nt: TGTGCCAGCCGAAGGCCCGGGACTAGGAGCTCCTACGAGCAGTACTTC
cdr3_aa: CASRRPGTRSSYEQYF

j_call: TRBJ1-2
clone_size: .
d_call: TRBD1
v_call: TRBV29-1
cdr3_length: 10
cdr3_nt: TGCAGCGTTGAGGACAGGGAAAGTACCTTC
cdr3_aa: CSVEDRESTF

j_call: TRBJ1-2
clone_size: .
d_call: .
v_call: TRBV27
cdr3_length: 14
cdr3_nt: TGTGCCAGCAGTTTTTTAGGGGGATACTATGGCTACACCTTC
cdr3_aa: CASSFLGGYYGYTF

j_call: TRBJ2-7
clone_size: .
d_call: TRBD1
v_call: TRBV27
cdr3_length: 16
cdr3_nt: TGTGCCAGCAGTTTTAGAGGGGGACAGGGAGGTTCCGAGCAGTACTTC
cdr3_aa: CASSFRGGQGGSEQYF

j_call: TRBJ1-3
clone_size: .
d_call: TRBD1
v_call: TRBV4-1
cdr3_length: 17
cdr3_nt: TGCGCCAGCAGCCAAGATCGGAACAGGGGGCCCGGAAACACCATATATTTT
cdr3_aa: CASSQDRNRGPGNTIYF

j_call: TRBJ2-2
clone_size: .
d_call: TRBD2
v_call: TRBV5-1
cdr3_length: 16
cdr3_nt: TGCGCCAGCAGCCCAGCTCTAGCGGGAGACACCGGGGAGCTGTTTTTT
cdr3_aa: CASSPALAGDTGELFF

j_call: TRBJ2-2
clone_size: once
d_call: .
v_call: TRBV28
cdr3_length: 14
cdr3_nt: TGTGCCAGCAGGATTATAGCGGCAACCGGGGAGCTGTTTTTT
cdr3_aa: CASRIIAATGELFF

j_call: TRBJ2-5
clone_size: .
d_call: .
v_call: TRBV11-2
cdr3_length: 15
cdr3_nt: TGTGCCAGCAGCTGGACGCAGGGTGTAAAAGAGACCCAGTACTTC
cdr3_aa: CASSWTQGVKETQYF

j_call: TRBJ1-3
clone_size: .
d_call: .
v_call: TRBV5-1
cdr3_length: 17
cdr3_nt: TGCGCCAGCAGCCTTGATGGGGAGTTTGACTCTGGAAACACCATATATTTT
cdr3_aa: CASSLDGEFDSGNTIYF

j_call: TRBJ2-3
clone_size: .
d_call: TRBD2
v_call: TRBV18
cdr3_length: 15
cdr3_nt: TGTGCCAGCTCACCAACTAGCGGGGGAGGAGATACGCAGTATTTT
cdr3_aa: CASSPTSGGGDTQYF

j_call: TRBJ2-7
clone_size: .
d_call: .
v_call: TRBV25-1
cdr3_length: 16
cdr3_nt: TGTGCCAGCAGCGCCCGGTTACAGCCGATCTTTGACGAGCAGTACTTC
cdr3_aa: CASSARLQPIFDEQYF

j_call: TRBJ2-4
clone_size: .
d_call: .
v_call: TRBV11-2
cdr3_length: 14
cdr3_nt: TGTGCCAGCAGCCCGAGCGGAGCCAAAAACATTCAGTACTTC
cdr3_aa: CASSPSGAKNIQYF

j_call: TRBJ1-1
clone_size: .
d_call: TRBD1
v_call: TRBV29-1
cdr3_length: 15
cdr3_nt: TGCAGCGGGAGGGGACAGGGGGCTGTTGGCACTGAAGCTTTCTTT
cdr3_aa: CSGRGQGAVGTEAFF

j_call: TRBJ2-7
clone_size: .
d_call: .
v_call: TRBV27
cdr3_length: 17
cdr3_nt: TGTGCCAGCAGTACCCTAACCCGACCGGGACACCACTATGAGCAGTACTTC
cdr3_aa: CASSTLTRPGHHYEQYF

j_call: TRBJ2-1
clone_size: .
d_call: .
v_call: TRBV18
cdr3_length: 15
cdr3_nt: TGTGCCAGCTCACCGTCCCGGGACTTCCACAATGAGCAGTTCTTC
cdr3_aa: CASSPSRDFHNEQFF

j_call: TRBJ2-3
clone_size: once
d_call: .
v_call: TRBV7-3
cdr3_length: 14
cdr3_nt: TGTGCCAGCAGCCCGAGCGGGAGCACAGATACGCAGTATTTT
cdr3_aa: CASSPSGSTDTQYF

j_call: TRBJ2-2
clone_size: .
d_call: TRBD1
v_call: TRBV30
cdr3_length: 13
cdr3_nt: TGTGCCTGGAGCCCCGACAGGGCCGGGGAGCTGTTTTTT
cdr3_aa: CAWSPDRAGELFF

j_call: TRBJ2-1
clone_size: once
d_call: TRBD2
v_call: TRBV6-5
cdr3_length: 13
cdr3_nt: TGTGCCAGCGGGGGACTAGCGGGAGTTGAGCAGTTCTTC
cdr3_aa: CASGGLAGVEQFF